The clone carrying this T cell receptor beta chain was seen a handful of times. Additional DNA sequences in this sample encode the identical CDR3. Authors' methods: How many nucleated cells were present was estimated from reference gene primer amplification. The repertoire was sequenced with immunoSEQ multiplex PCR; TCRdb's copy has only in-frame clones and lacks some. V and J calls and clone size are those listed in that table; D and trimming were worked out from the DNA. In the table there are some 150,000 clones, about four fifths of which are singletons. The CDR3 extends over 16 amino acids. V shed 3 bases and J 0 bases; nucleotides not matched to a gene: 5. Germline V gives CDR1 SGHRS, CDR2 YFSETQ. The entry originates in a study of blood T cell repertoires in COVID-19. Whole-study context: Acute and convalescent COVID-19 samples came from the United States, Italy and Spain.

The chain is built from TRBV5-1 and TRBJ1-3; 8 positions agree with TRBD1. Sequenced input: peripheral blood. The sequence derives from a man aged 55 to 70 with acute or convalescent COVID-19. CDR3 protein: CASSWGTGSSGNTIYF. The CDR3 DNA sequence: TGCGCCAGCAGCTGGGGGACAGGCAGCTCTGGAAACACCATATATTTT.